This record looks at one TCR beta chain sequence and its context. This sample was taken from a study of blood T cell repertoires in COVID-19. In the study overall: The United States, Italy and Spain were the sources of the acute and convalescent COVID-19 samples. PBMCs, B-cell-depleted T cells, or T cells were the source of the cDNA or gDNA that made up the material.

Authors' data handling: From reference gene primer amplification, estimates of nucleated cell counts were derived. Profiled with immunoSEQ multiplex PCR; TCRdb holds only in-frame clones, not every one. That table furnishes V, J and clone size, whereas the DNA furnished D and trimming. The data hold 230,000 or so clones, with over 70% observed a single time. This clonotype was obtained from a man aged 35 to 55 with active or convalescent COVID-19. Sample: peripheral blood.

The CDR3 DNA reads as TGTGCCTGGAACAGGGGGAGCTCTGGAAACACCATATATTTT. This codes for CAWNRGSSGNTIYF. This chain uses TRBV30 with TRBJ1-3; 8 bases agree with TRBD1. The V segment lost 4 bases and the J segment 0 bases; nucleotides outside the gene matches: 2. Germline loops: CDR1 GTSNPN, CDR2 SVGIG (reference sequence). The CDR3 is 14 amino acids.